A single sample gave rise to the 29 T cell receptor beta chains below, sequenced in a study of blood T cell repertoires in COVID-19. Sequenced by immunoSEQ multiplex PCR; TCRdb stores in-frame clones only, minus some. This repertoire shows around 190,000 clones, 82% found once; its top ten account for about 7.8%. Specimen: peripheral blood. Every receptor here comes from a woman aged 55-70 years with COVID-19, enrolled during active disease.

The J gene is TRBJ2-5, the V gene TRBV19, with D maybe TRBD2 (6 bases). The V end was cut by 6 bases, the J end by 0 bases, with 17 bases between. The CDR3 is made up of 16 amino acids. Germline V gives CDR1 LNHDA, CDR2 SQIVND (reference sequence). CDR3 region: CASRRRGNGDQETQYF. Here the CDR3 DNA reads TGTGCCAGTAGGCGGAGGGGCAATGGAGACCAAGAGACCCAGTACTTC.

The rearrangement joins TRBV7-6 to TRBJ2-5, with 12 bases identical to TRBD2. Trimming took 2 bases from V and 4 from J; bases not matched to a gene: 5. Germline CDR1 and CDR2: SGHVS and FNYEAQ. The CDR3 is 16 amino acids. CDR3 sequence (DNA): TGTGCCAGCAGCTTATGGACTAGCGGGGCCCCAGAGACCCAGTACTTC. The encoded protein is CASSLWTSGAPETQYF. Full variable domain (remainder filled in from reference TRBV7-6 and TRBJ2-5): GAGVSQSPRYKVTKRGQDVALRCDPISGHVSLYWYRQALGQGPEFLTYFNYEAQQDKSGLPNDRFSAERPEGSISTLTIQRTEQRDSAMYRCASSLWTSGAPETQYFGPGTRLLVL.

The chain's CDR3 is CASSVMGQDSNEQFF. The CDR3 coding sequence is TGTGCCAGCAGCGTAATGGGACAGGATAGCAATGAGCAGTTCTTC. The chain uses TRBV9 and TRBJ2-1; TRBD1 agrees at 8 bases. The CDR3 is made up of 15 amino acids. Losses at the gene ends were 1 base for V and 6 bases for J; bases not matched to a gene: 6. Germline V CDR1 and CDR2: SGDLS, YYNGEE.

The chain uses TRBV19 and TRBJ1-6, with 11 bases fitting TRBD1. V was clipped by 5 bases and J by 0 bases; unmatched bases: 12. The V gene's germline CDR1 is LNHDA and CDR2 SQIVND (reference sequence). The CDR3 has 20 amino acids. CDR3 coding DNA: TGTGCCAGTAGTCACCGACCGGGACAGGGGGTCTACTCCTATAATTCACCCCTCCACTTT. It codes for CASSHRPGQGVYSYNSPLHF.

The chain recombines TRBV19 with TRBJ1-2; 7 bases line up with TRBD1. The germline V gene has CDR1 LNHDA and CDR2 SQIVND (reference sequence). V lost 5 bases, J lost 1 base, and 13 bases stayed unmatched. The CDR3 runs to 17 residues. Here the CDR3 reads CASSFSAPGQNNYGYTF. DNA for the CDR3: TGTGCCAGTAGTTTCTCAGCCCCGGGACAGAATAACTATGGCTACACCTTC. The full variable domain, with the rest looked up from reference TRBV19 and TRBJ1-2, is DGGITQSPKYLFRKEGQNVTLSCEQNLNHDAMYWYRQDPGQGLRLIYYSQIVNDFQKGDIAEGYSVSREKKESFPLTVTSAQKNPTAFYLCASSFSAPGQNNYGYTFGSGTRLTVV.

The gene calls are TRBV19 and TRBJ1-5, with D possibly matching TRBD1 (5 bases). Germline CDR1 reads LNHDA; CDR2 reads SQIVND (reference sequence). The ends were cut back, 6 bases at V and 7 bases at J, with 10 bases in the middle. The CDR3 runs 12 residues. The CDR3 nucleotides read TGTGCCAGTAGCCAGGGTTCGCAGCCCCAGCATTTT. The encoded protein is CASSQGSQPQHF. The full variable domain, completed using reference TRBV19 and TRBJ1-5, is DGGITQSPKYLFRKEGQNVTLSCEQNLNHDAMYWYRQDPGQGLRLIYYSQIVNDFQKGDIAEGYSVSREKKESFPLTVTSAQKNPTAFYLCASSQGSQPQHFGDGTRLSIL.

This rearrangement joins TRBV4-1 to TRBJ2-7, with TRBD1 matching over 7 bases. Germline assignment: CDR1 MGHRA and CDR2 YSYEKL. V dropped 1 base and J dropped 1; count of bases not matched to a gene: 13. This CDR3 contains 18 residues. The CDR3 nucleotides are TGCGCCAGCAGCCAAGCTCATGGACAGGTTGGGCATTCCTACGAGCAGTACTTC. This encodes CASSQAHGQVGHSYEQYF.

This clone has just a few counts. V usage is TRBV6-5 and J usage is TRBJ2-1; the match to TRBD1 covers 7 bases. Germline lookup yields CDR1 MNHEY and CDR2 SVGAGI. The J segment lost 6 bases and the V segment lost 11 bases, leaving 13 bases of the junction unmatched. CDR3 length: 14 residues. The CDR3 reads CAARGTGETNEQFF. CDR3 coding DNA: TGTGCCGCAAGGGGAACAGGGGAAACCAATGAGCAGTTCTTC.

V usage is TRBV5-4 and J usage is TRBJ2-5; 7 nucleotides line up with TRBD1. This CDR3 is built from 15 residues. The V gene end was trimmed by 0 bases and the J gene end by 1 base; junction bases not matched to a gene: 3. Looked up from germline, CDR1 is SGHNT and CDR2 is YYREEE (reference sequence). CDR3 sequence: CASSLETGPQETQYF. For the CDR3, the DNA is TGTGCCAGCAGCTTGGAGACAGGGCCCCAAGAGACCCAGTACTTC. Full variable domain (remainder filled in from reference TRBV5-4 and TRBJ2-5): ETGVTQSPTHLIKTRGQQVTLRCSSQSGHNTVSWYQQALGQGPQFIFQYYREEENGRGNFPPRFSGLQFPNYSSELNVNALELDDSALYLCASSLETGPQETQYFGPGTRLLVL.

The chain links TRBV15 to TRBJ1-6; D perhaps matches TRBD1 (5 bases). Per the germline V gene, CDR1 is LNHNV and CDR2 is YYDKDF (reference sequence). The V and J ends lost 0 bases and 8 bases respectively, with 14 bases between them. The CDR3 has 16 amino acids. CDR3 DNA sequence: TGTGCCACCAGCAGAGATCGGGGGACTAAAGATTCACCCCTCCACTTT. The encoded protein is CATSRDRGTKDSPLHF.

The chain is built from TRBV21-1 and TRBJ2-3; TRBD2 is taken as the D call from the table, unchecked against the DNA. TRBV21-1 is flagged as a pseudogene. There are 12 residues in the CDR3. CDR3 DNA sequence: TGTGCCAGCAGCAAAGGGGGGAGGAAGGAGTATTTT. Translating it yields CASSKGGRKEYF.

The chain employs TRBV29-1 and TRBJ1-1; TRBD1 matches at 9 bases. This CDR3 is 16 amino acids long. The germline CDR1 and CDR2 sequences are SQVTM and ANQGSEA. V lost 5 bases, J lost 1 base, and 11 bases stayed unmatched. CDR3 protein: CSVTPYRGLRNTEAFF. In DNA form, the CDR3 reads TGCAGCGTTACCCCCTACAGGGGGCTGCGGAACACTGAAGCTTTCTTT.

CDR3 in DNA: TGCAGCGTTGGTAGGGAGGGGAGTAATGGCTACACCTTC. It translates to CSVGREGSNGYTF. V usage is TRBV29-1 and J usage is TRBJ1-2; a possible D gene is TRBD1 (5 bases). This CDR3 has 13 residues. With 4 bases removed from V and 6 bases from J, the gap between germline ends came to 15 bases. The V gene's germline CDR1 is SQVTM and CDR2 ANQGSEA.

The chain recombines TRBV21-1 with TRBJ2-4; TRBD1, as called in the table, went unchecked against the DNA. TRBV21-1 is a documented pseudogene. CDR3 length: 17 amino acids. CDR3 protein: CASSKAAGRIAKNIQYF. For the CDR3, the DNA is TGTGCCAGCAGCAAAGCGGCAGGGCGAATAGCCAAAAACATTCAGTACTTC.

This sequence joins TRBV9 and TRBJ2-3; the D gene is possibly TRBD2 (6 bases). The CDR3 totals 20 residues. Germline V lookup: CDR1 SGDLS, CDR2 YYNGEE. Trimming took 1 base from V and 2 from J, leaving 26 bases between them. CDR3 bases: TGTGCCAGCAGCGTAACAGGTGATTGGGGCGGTCGGGGGAACACAGATACGCAGTATTTT. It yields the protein CASSVTGDWGGRGNTDTQYF.

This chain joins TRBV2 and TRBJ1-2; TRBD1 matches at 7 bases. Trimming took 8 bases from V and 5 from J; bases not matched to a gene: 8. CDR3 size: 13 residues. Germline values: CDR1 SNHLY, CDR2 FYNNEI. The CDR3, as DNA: TGTGCCAGCCGGGACAGCGAGCCGTATGGCTACACCTTC. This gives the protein CASRDSEPYGYTF.

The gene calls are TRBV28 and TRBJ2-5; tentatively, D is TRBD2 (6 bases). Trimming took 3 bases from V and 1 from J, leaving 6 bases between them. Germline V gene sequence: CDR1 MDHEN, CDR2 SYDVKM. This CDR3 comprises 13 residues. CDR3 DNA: TGTGCCAGCAGTTTGGGGGGCCAAGAGACCCAGTACTTC. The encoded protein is CASSLGGQETQYF.

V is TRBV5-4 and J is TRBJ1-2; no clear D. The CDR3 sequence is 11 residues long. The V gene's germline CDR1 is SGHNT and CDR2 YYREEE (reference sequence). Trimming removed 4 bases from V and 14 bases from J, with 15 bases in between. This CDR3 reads CASSLTREETF. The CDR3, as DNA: TGTGCCAGCAGCCTCACCCGGGAGGAGACCTTC.

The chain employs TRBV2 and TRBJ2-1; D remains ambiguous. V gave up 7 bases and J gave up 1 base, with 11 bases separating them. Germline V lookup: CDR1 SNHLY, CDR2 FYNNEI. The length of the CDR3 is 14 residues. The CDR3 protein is CASKARASYNEQFF. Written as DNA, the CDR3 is TGTGCCAGCAAAGCCAGAGCGTCCTACAATGAGCAGTTCTTC.

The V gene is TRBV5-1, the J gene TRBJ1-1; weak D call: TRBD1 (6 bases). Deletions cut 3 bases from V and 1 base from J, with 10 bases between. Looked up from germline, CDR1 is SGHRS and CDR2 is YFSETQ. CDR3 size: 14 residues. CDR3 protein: CASSSQGRNTEAFF. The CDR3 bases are TGCGCCAGCAGCTCGCAGGGGAGGAACACTGAAGCTTTCTTT. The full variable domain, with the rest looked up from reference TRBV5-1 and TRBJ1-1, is KAGVTQTPRYLIKTRGQQVTLSCSPISGHRSVSWYQQTPGQGLQFLFEYFSETQRNKGNFPGRFSGRQFSNSRSEMNVSTLELGDSALYLCASSSQGRNTEAFFGQGTRLTVV.

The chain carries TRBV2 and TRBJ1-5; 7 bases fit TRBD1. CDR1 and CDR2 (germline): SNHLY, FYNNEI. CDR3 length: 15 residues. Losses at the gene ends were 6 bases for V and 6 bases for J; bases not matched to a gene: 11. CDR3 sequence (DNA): TGTGCCAGCAGCGAGCTTCAGGGGGGTTTTCAGCCCCAGCATTTT. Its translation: CASSELQGGFQPQHF.

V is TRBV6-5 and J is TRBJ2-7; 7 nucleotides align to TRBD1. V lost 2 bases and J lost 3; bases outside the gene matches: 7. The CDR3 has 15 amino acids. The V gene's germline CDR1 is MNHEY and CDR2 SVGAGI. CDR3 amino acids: CASSYIGGRNYEQYV. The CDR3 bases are TGTGCCAGCAGTTACATAGGGGGCAGGAACTACGAGCAGTACGTC.

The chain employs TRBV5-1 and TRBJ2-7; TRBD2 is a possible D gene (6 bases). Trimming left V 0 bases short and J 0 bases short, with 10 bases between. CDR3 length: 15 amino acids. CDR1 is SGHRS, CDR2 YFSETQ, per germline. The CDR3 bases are TGCGCCAGCAGCTTGGTAGTCGGGAGCTCCTACGAGCAGTACTTC. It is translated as CASSLVVGSSYEQYF.

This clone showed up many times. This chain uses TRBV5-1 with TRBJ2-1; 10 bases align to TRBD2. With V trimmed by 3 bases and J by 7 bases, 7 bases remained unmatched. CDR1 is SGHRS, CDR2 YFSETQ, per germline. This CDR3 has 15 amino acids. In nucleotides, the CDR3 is TGCGCCAGCAGCTCGGTGCTAGCGGGAGCAAATGAGCAGTTCTTC. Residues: CASSSVLAGANEQFF.

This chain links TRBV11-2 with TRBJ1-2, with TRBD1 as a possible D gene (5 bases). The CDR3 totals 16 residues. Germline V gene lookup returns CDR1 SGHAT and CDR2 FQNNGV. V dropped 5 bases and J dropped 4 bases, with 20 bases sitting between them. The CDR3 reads CASSTYRGKLSYGYTF. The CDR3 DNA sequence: TGTGCCAGCAGCACGTACCGGGGGAAATTAAGCTATGGCTACACCTTC.

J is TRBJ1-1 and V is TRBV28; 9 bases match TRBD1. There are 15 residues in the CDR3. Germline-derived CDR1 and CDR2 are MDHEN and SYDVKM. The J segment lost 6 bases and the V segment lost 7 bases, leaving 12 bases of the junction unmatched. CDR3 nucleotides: TGTGCCAGCACTCTTGTTGGGACAGGGATGCCTGAAGCTTTCTTT. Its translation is CASTLVGTGMPEAFF. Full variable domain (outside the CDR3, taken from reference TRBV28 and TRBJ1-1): DVKVTQSSRYLVKRTGEKVFLECVQDMDHENMFWYRQDPGLGLRLIYFSYDVKMKEKGDIPEGYSVSREKKERFSLILESASTNQTSMYLCASTLVGTGMPEAFFGQGTRLTVV.

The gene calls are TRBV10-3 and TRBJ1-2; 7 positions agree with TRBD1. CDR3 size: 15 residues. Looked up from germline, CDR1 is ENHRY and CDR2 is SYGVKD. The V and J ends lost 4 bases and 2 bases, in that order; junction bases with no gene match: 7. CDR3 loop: CAISGRDSGNYGYTF. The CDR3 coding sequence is TGTGCCATCAGTGGCCGGGACAGCGGAAACTATGGCTACACCTTC.

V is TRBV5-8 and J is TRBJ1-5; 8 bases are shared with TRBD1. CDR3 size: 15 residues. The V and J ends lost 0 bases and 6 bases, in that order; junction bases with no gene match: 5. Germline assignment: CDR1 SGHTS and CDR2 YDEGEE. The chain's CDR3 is CASSLGQGAGQPQHF. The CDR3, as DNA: TGTGCCAGCAGCTTGGGCCAGGGGGCCGGTCAGCCCCAGCATTTT.

CDR3 in amino acids: CATEGRSQPQHF. The CDR3 DNA reads as TGTGCCACTGAGGGCCGTAGTCAGCCCCAGCATTTT. The chain recombines TRBV19 with TRBJ1-5; D not certain. CDR3 length equals 12 residues. From germline, CDR1 is LNHDA and CDR2 SQIVND (reference sequence). With 10 bases removed from V and 6 bases from J, the gap between germline ends came to 13 bases.